This is a list of T cell receptor beta chains from one sample in a study of shared clonotypes between healthy human individuals. Measured with immunoSEQ multiplex PCR; TCRdb has only the in-frame clones, and not every one. The sample shows roughly 2 million clones, 85% to 95% of them seen only once. The sequenced sample consisted of naive CD4+ T cells sorted from blood. The receptors originated from a man aged 18 to 30 in good health. Each CDR3 is given with its conserved first and last residue. The D gene is left open where the match is weak. Clone size is stated in some rows and not others, as once, few, many or a class when expanded.

CDR3aa: CASSLGSQNGELFF
CDR3nt: TGTGCCAGCAGCTTAGGCTCTCAGAACGGGGAGCTGTTTTTT
v_gene: TRBV7-9
abundance: NA
d_gene: NA
j_gene: TRBJ2-2
len: 14

CDR3aa: CASSNGQGASGELFF
CDR3nt: TGCGCCAGCAGCAACGGACAGGGGGCGAGCGGGGAGCTGTTTTTT
v_gene: TRBV5-1
abundance: NA
d_gene: TRBD1
j_gene: TRBJ2-2
len: 15

CDR3aa: CASSGDRANYGYTF
CDR3nt: TGTGCCAGCAGTGGGGACAGGGCTAACTATGGCTACACCTTC
v_gene: TRBV2
abundance: NA
d_gene: TRBD1
j_gene: TRBJ1-2
len: 14

CDR3aa: CASSLAGAGTAGQYSNQPQHF
CDR3nt: TGCGCCAGCAGCTTGGCCGGAGCCGGGACAGCAGGCCAATATAGCAATCAGCCCCAGCATTTT
v_gene: TRBV5-1
abundance: NA
d_gene: TRBD1
j_gene: TRBJ1-5
len: 21

CDR3aa: CASSTPGQSDEQYF
CDR3nt: TGTGCCAGCAGTACGCCGGGACAGTCGGACGAGCAGTACTTC
v_gene: TRBV6-5
abundance: NA
d_gene: TRBD1
j_gene: TRBJ2-7
len: 14

CDR3aa: CASSAQGNNSPLHF
CDR3nt: TGTGCCAGCAGTGCGCAGGGAAATAATTCACCCCTCCACTTT
v_gene: TRBV2
abundance: NA
d_gene: NA
j_gene: TRBJ1-6
len: 14

CDR3aa: CASRTSGQAGTQYF
CDR3nt: TGTGCCAGCAGAACTAGCGGACAAGCGGGTACGCAGTATTTT
v_gene: TRBV2
abundance: NA
d_gene: TRBD2
j_gene: TRBJ2-3
len: 14

CDR3aa: CASSQDDLYEQYF
CDR3nt: TGCGCCAGCAGCCAAGACGATCTTTACGAGCAGTACTTC
v_gene: TRBV4-1
abundance: NA
d_gene: NA
j_gene: TRBJ2-7
len: 13

CDR3aa: CASSPITGPVETQYF
CDR3nt: TGTGCCAGCTCGCCAATCACAGGGCCGGTAGAGACCCAGTACTTC
v_gene: TRBV18
abundance: NA
d_gene: NA
j_gene: TRBJ2-5
len: 15

CDR3aa: CATIQGGSGELFF
CDR3nt: TGTGCCACAATTCAAGGGGGCAGCGGGGAGCTGTTTTTT
v_gene: TRBV10-3
abundance: NA
d_gene: TRBD1
j_gene: TRBJ2-2
len: 13

CDR3aa: CASSESSGSGETQYF
CDR3nt: TGCGCCAGCAGTGAATCTAGCGGGAGCGGGGAGACCCAGTACTTC
v_gene: TRBV10-1
abundance: NA
d_gene: TRBD2
j_gene: TRBJ2-5
len: 15

CDR3aa: CSVGLGGVGDTQYF
CDR3nt: TGCAGCGTTGGGTTAGGAGGGGTAGGGGATACGCAGTATTTT
v_gene: TRBV29-1
abundance: NA
d_gene: NA
j_gene: TRBJ2-3
len: 14

CDR3aa: CASSEGTGPQRANVLTF
CDR3nt: TGTGCCAGCAGTGAAGGGACAGGCCCTCAGCGGGCCAACGTCCTGACTTTC
v_gene: TRBV6-1
abundance: NA
d_gene: TRBD1
j_gene: TRBJ2-6
len: 17

CDR3aa: CASSPPRQTEAFF
CDR3nt: TGTGCCAGCTCACCACCGCGGCAGACAGAAGCTTTCTTT
v_gene: TRBV18
abundance: NA
d_gene: NA
j_gene: TRBJ1-1
len: 13

CDR3aa: CASWMNTEAFF
CDR3nt: TGTGCCAGCTGGATGAACACTGAAGCTTTCTTT
v_gene: TRBV2
abundance: NA
d_gene: NA
j_gene: TRBJ1-1
len: 11

CDR3aa: CASSLVQGTTEAFF
CDR3nt: TGTGCCAGCAGCTTAGTGCAGGGGACTACTGAAGCTTTCTTT
v_gene: TRBV11-2
abundance: NA
d_gene: NA
j_gene: TRBJ1-1
len: 14

CDR3aa: CASSRWTVSAYEQYF
CDR3nt: TGCGCCAGCAGCCGTTGGACGGTATCTGCCTACGAGCAGTACTTC
v_gene: TRBV23-1
abundance: NA
d_gene: NA
j_gene: TRBJ2-7
len: 15

CDR3aa: CASRRASDTQYF
CDR3nt: TGTGCCAGCAGGAGGGCCAGTGATACGCAGTATTTT
v_gene: TRBV5-6
abundance: NA
d_gene: NA
j_gene: TRBJ2-3
len: 12

CDR3aa: CASRCRTSGPQGETQYF
CDR3nt: TGTGCCAGCAGGTGTAGGACTAGCGGGCCCCAGGGGGAGACCCAGTACTTC
v_gene: TRBV7-4
abundance: NA
d_gene: TRBD2
j_gene: TRBJ2-5
len: 17

CDR3aa: CASSDGVYEQYF
CDR3nt: TGTGCCAGCTCGGACGGAGTCTACGAGCAGTACTTC
v_gene: TRBV19
abundance: NA
d_gene: NA
j_gene: TRBJ2-7
len: 12

CDR3aa: CASSSPSGQTYGYTF
CDR3nt: TGTGCCAGCAGTTCCCCGTCGGGACAGACCTATGGCTACACCTTC
v_gene: TRBV6-5
abundance: NA
d_gene: TRBD1
j_gene: TRBJ1-2
len: 15

CDR3aa: CASIQNRGEAFF
CDR3nt: TGTGCCAGCATTCAGAACAGGGGAGAAGCTTTCTTT
v_gene: TRBV2
abundance: NA
d_gene: TRBD1
j_gene: TRBJ1-1
len: 12

CDR3aa: CASSRTGGDGNQPQHF
CDR3nt: TGTGCCAGCTCTAGGACAGGGGGGGACGGCAATCAGCCCCAGCATTTT
v_gene: TRBV18
abundance: NA
d_gene: TRBD1
j_gene: TRBJ1-5
len: 16

CDR3aa: CAISDMEEQFF
CDR3nt: TGTGCCATCAGTGATATGGAGGAGCAGTTCTTC
v_gene: TRBV10-3
abundance: NA
d_gene: NA
j_gene: TRBJ2-1
len: 11

CDR3aa: CSARKETQYF
CDR3nt: TGCAGTGCCAGAAAAGAGACCCAGTACTTC
v_gene: TRBV20-1
abundance: NA
d_gene: NA
j_gene: TRBJ2-5
len: 10

CDR3aa: CASSSGGQVDTQYF
CDR3nt: TGTGCCAGCAGTAGCGGGGGGCAGGTAGATACGCAGTATTTT
v_gene: TRBV6-6
abundance: NA
d_gene: TRBD2
j_gene: TRBJ2-3
len: 14

CDR3aa: CASSVSGRKNEQYF
CDR3nt: TGTGCCAGCAGCGTCAGCGGGAGGAAGAACGAGCAGTACTTC
v_gene: TRBV6-5
abundance: NA
d_gene: TRBD2
j_gene: TRBJ2-7
len: 14

CDR3aa: CASSPVQGSEAFF
CDR3nt: TGTGCCAGCAGCCCAGTGCAGGGGTCTGAAGCTTTCTTT
v_gene: TRBV6-5
abundance: NA
d_gene: NA
j_gene: TRBJ1-1
len: 13

CDR3aa: CASSFGDNRAYEQYF
CDR3nt: TGCGCCAGCAGCTTTGGGGACAATCGGGCCTACGAGCAGTACTTC
v_gene: TRBV5-1
abundance: NA
d_gene: NA
j_gene: TRBJ2-7
len: 15

CDR3aa: CASSASGYEQYF
CDR3nt: TGTGCCAGCAGTGCTAGCGGCTACGAGCAGTACTTC
v_gene: TRBV25-1
abundance: NA
d_gene: TRBD2
j_gene: TRBJ2-7
len: 12

CDR3aa: CASSLAAHGGEQFF
CDR3nt: TGCGCCAGCAGCTTGGCGGCCCATGGGGGTGAGCAGTTCTTC
v_gene: TRBV5-1
abundance: NA
d_gene: NA
j_gene: TRBJ2-1
len: 14

CDR3aa: CASSLAPWGSAGEETQYF
CDR3nt: TGTGCCAGCAGCTTAGCGCCCTGGGGATCGGCAGGGGAAGAGACCCAGTACTTC
v_gene: TRBV7-2
abundance: NA
d_gene: NA
j_gene: TRBJ2-5
len: 18

CDR3aa: CASSYSHGEKLFF
CDR3nt: TGTGCCAGCAGTTACTCTCACGGGGAAAAACTGTTTTTT
v_gene: TRBV6-5
abundance: once
d_gene: NA
j_gene: TRBJ1-4
len: 13

CDR3aa: CASSEEANTEAFF
CDR3nt: TGTGCCAGCAGTGAAGAAGCTAACACTGAAGCTTTCTTT
v_gene: TRBV2
abundance: NA
d_gene: NA
j_gene: TRBJ1-1
len: 13

CDR3aa: CASSLPEGELFF
CDR3nt: TGTGCCAGCAGCCTTCCTGAAGGGGAGCTGTTTTTT
v_gene: TRBV27
abundance: NA
d_gene: NA
j_gene: TRBJ2-2
len: 12

CDR3aa: CAISDGITDTQYF
CDR3nt: TGTGCCATCAGTGATGGTATCACAGATACGCAGTATTTT
v_gene: TRBV10-3
abundance: NA
d_gene: NA
j_gene: TRBJ2-3
len: 13

CDR3aa: CASSLVTSGRLAETQYF
CDR3nt: TGTGCCAGCAGCTTAGTTACTAGCGGGAGGCTGGCGGAGACCCAGTACTTC
v_gene: TRBV7-8
abundance: NA
d_gene: TRBD2
j_gene: TRBJ2-5
len: 17

CDR3aa: CAWSEPDRAYTEAFF
CDR3nt: TGTGCCTGGAGTGAGCCGGACAGGGCTTACACTGAAGCTTTCTTT
v_gene: TRBV30
abundance: NA
d_gene: TRBD1
j_gene: TRBJ1-1
len: 15

CDR3aa: CASSQDRPGTGSPLHF
CDR3nt: TGCGCCAGCAGCCAAGATCGGCCGGGAACGGGTTCACCCCTCCACTTT
v_gene: TRBV4-3
abundance: NA
d_gene: NA
j_gene: TRBJ1-6
len: 16

CDR3aa: CATLRVAVGETQYF
CDR3nt: TGTGCCACCCTTAGGGTAGCGGTGGGTGAGACCCAGTACTTC
v_gene: TRBV5-8
abundance: NA
d_gene: NA
j_gene: TRBJ2-5
len: 14

CDR3aa: CASRTGQVGETQYF
CDR3nt: TGTGCCAGCAGGACCGGACAGGTCGGAGAGACCCAGTACTTC
v_gene: TRBV6-1
abundance: NA
d_gene: TRBD1
j_gene: TRBJ2-5
len: 14